These T cell receptor beta chains were read from a single sample in a study of graft-versus-host responses after intestinal transplantation. Only in-frame clones appear in the TCRdb table, and some are missing; sequencing was by immunoSEQ multiplex PCR. The data hold around 110,000 clones, with over 75% observed a single time. These receptors' antigens are unknown. The sample was unstimulated CD4+ T cells sorted from spleen or lymph node cells, taken before intestinal transplant. These receptor sequences come from a human donor who received an intestinal transplant. Each CDR3 is given with its conserved first and last residue. The D gene is left open where the match is weak. Clone size is stated in some rows and not others, as once, few, many or a class when expanded.

TRBD1	once	TRBJ1-1	TRBV5-1	15	CASSVQDRGLTEAFF	TGCGCCAGCAGCGTACAGGACAGGGGGCTTACTGAAGCTTTCTTT
.	.	TRBJ2-2	TRBV7-6	14	CASSPGSSTGELFF	TGTGCCAGCAGCCCCGGGTCTAGCACCGGGGAGCTGTTTTTT
TRBD2	.	TRBJ2-5	TRBV6-6	15	CASSLTSGLGETQYF	TGTGCCAGCAGTTTGACTAGCGGGCTTGGGGAGACCCAGTACTTC
TRBD1	.	TRBJ1-4	TRBV30	14	CAWNPRQGNRKLFF	TGTGCCTGGAACCCTCGACAGGGGAATCGAAAACTGTTTTTT
TRBD1	.	TRBJ2-1	TRBV27	16	CASIGVALRGRNEQFF	TGTGCCAGCATAGGTGTTGCCCTCAGGGGGCGAAATGAGCAGTTCTTC
TRBD2	.	TRBJ2-3	TRBV19	15	CASSISGGSTDTQYF	TGTGCCAGTAGTATTAGCGGGGGGAGCACAGATACGCAGTATTTT
.	.	TRBJ2-1	TRBV19	14	CASSKSYYYNEQFF	TGTGCCAGTAGTAAGAGTTACTACTACAATGAGCAGTTCTTC
.	.	TRBJ1-3	TRBV6-5	14	CASSRGGGGNTIYF	TGTGCCAGCAGTCGCGGGGGGGGAGGAAACACCATATATTTT
TRBD2	.	TRBJ2-3	TRBV7-2	15	CASSMSGGLTDTQYF	TGTGCCAGCAGCATGAGCGGGGGCCTCACAGATACGCAGTATTTT
TRBD1	.	TRBJ2-1	TRBV6-5	14	CASSYSGTGGKQFF	TGTGCCAGCAGTTACTCGGGGACAGGGGGTAAGCAGTTCTTC
.	.	TRBJ1-3	TRBV2	16	CATSEETPYSGNTIYF	TGTGCCACCTCAGAGGAGACCCCTTACTCTGGAAACACCATATATTTT
TRBD1	.	TRBJ1-5	TRBV2	14	CASNDRGPNQPQHF	TGTGCCAGCAACGACAGGGGCCCTAATCAGCCCCAGCATTTT
.	.	TRBJ2-5	TRBV7-9	13	CASSLGTKETQYF	TGTGCCAGCAGCCTGGGTACTAAAGAGACCCAGTACTTC
TRBD1	.	TRBJ1-2	TRBV10-2	19	CASSETKSGGTDPVRGYTF	TGCGCCAGCAGTGAGACTAAATCGGGGGGGACAGATCCCGTCCGGGGCTACACCTTC
TRBD2	.	TRBJ2-2	TRBV28	14	CASRASGILGELFF	TGTGCCAGCAGGGCTAGCGGGATCCTCGGGGAGCTGTTTTTT
.	.	TRBJ2-7	TRBV7-2	16	CASSSLMGQASYEQYF	TGTGCCAGCAGCTCGTTGATGGGGCAGGCTTCCTACGAGCAGTACTTC
TRBD2	.	TRBJ2-7	TRBV18	19	CASSVLVARGGSSSYEQYF	TGTGCCAGCTCGGTGCTGGTGGCGCGGGGGGGGTCGAGCTCCTACGAGCAGTACTTC
TRBD1	.	TRBJ1-1	TRBV18	14	CASSRGQPNTEAFF	TGTGCCAGCTCAAGGGGACAGCCGAACACTGAAGCTTTCTTT
TRBD1	.	TRBJ1-1	TRBV19	15	CASSWGQGVGTEAFF	TGTGCCAGTAGTTGGGGACAGGGCGTGGGCACTGAAGCTTTCTTT
.	.	TRBJ2-3	TRBV7-6	14	CASSFSGNRDTQYF	TGTGCCAGCAGCTTTAGCGGCAACAGGGATACGCAGTATTTT
TRBD1	few	TRBJ2-7	TRBV6-1	14	CASRGTGRFYEQYF	TGTGCCAGCAGAGGGACAGGGCGCTTCTACGAGCAGTACTTC
TRBD1	.	TRBJ2-5	TRBV4-3	18	CASSQDYPGQPKGETQYF	TGCGCCAGCAGCCAAGATTACCCGGGACAGCCCAAGGGAGAGACCCAGTACTTC
TRBD1	.	TRBJ1-3	TRBV7-9	18	CASSLQRLRDSGVNTIYF	TGTGCCAGCAGCCTACAACGCCTCCGGGACAGTGGGGTAAACACCATATATTTT
TRBD2	.	TRBJ2-5	TRBV10-1	18	CASTGLAGGHKAKETQYF	TGCGCCAGCACCGGACTAGCGGGGGGCCATAAAGCCAAAGAGACCCAGTACTTC
.	.	TRBJ1-5	TRBV19	15	CATKRDTFSNQPQHF	TGTGCCACCAAAAGGGACACGTTTAGCAATCAGCCCCAGCATTTT
TRBD1	few	TRBJ1-1	TRBV29-1	14	CSATTGGLNTEAFF	TGCAGCGCCACGACAGGGGGCCTGAACACTGAAGCTTTCTTT
.	few	TRBJ2-7	TRBV6-1	15	CASSEAATGRREQYF	TGTGCCAGCAGTGAAGCCGCTACAGGGCGACGCGAGCAGTACTTC
.	.	TRBJ1-4	TRBV28	13	CASFDSFNEKLFF	TGTGCCAGTTTTGACAGCTTTAATGAAAAACTGTTTTTT
TRBD1	.	TRBJ2-5	TRBV5-1	13	CASSYGQGETQYF	TGCGCCAGCAGCTACGGACAGGGGGAGACCCAGTACTTC
TRBD1	.	TRBJ1-1	TRBV20-1	11	CSARPRQGAFF	TGCAGTGCTAGGCCCAGACAGGGGGCTTTCTTT
TRBD1	.	TRBJ2-7	TRBV10-3	14	CAISPGQGSNEQYF	TGTGCCATCAGCCCCGGACAGGGTTCCAATGAGCAGTACTTC
.	few	TRBJ1-5	TRBV18	14	CASSPRDKNQPQHF	TGTGCCAGCTCACCACGGGACAAAAATCAGCCCCAGCATTTT
TRBD1	.	TRBJ1-2	TRBV27	14	CASSTTGGAFGYTF	TGTGCCAGCAGTACAACAGGGGGCGCGTTTGGCTACACCTTC
TRBD1	.	TRBJ2-3	TRBV6-6	16	CASSPLGQGAWKTQYF	TGTGCCAGCAGCCCGCTAGGACAGGGGGCGTGGAAAACGCAGTATTTT
.	.	TRBJ1-2	TRBV7-8	17	CASSLGGGVGTGHGYTF	TGTGCCAGCAGCTTAGGGGGAGGGGTCGGGACGGGTCATGGCTACACCTTC
.	few	TRBJ2-7	TRBV5-4	15	CASSRGWLALDEQYF	TGTGCCAGCAGCCGGGGGTGGCTAGCGCTCGACGAGCAGTACTTC
TRBD1	few	TRBJ1-1	TRBV30	12	CAWSYSGQEAFF	TGTGCCTGGAGCTACTCGGGACAGGAAGCTTTCTTT
TRBD2	.	TRBJ2-2	TRBV27	13	CASSLAGTGELFF	TGTGCCAGCAGCCTAGCGGGGACCGGGGAGCTGTTTTTT
.	.	TRBJ2-5	TRBV6-5	14	CASSRGRDRETQYF	TGTGCCAGCAGCCGAGGCCGGGATCGGGAGACCCAGTACTTC
TRBD2	.	TRBJ2-3	TRBV29-1	15	CSVALREIGIDTQYF	TGCAGCGTCGCCCTGCGGGAGATTGGTATAGATACGCAGTATTTT
.	.	TRBJ2-1	TRBV2	15	CASKKAGYSYNEQFF	TGTGCCAGCAAGAAGGCAGGGTACTCCTACAATGAGCAGTTCTTC
.	.	TRBJ2-7	TRBV27	14	CASSLLGISYEQYF	TGTGCCAGCAGTTTATTGGGCATCTCCTACGAGCAGTACTTC
.	.	TRBJ2-1	TRBV6-5	13	CASSVSSFHEQFF	TGTGCCAGCAGTGTGAGTAGTTTTCATGAGCAGTTCTTC
.	.	TRBJ1-5	TRBV18	16	CASSPGQPYSNQPQHF	TGTGCCAGCTCACCCGGACAGCCTTATAGCAATCAGCCCCAGCATTTT
.	.	TRBJ2-5	TRBV6-1	14	CASSVTAFQETQYF	TGTGCCAGCAGTGTGACAGCCTTCCAAGAGACCCAGTACTTC
.	.	TRBJ2-7	TRBV11-2	14	CASSSESGTYEQYF	TGTGCCAGCAGCTCAGAAAGCGGAACCTACGAGCAGTACTTC